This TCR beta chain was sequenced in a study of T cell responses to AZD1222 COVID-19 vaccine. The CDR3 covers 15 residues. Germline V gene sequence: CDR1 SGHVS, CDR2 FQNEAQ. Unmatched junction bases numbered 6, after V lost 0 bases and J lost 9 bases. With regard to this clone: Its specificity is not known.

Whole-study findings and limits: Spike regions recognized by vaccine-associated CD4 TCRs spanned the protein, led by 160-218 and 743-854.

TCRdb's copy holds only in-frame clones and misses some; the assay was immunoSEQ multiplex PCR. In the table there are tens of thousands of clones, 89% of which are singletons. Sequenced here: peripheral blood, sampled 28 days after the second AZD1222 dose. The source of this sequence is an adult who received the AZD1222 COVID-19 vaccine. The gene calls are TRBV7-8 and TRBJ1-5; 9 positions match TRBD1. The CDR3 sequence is CASSLAGTGRPPQHF. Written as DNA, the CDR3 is TGTGCCAGCAGCTTAGCCGGGACAGGGCGCCCGCCCCAGCATTTT.